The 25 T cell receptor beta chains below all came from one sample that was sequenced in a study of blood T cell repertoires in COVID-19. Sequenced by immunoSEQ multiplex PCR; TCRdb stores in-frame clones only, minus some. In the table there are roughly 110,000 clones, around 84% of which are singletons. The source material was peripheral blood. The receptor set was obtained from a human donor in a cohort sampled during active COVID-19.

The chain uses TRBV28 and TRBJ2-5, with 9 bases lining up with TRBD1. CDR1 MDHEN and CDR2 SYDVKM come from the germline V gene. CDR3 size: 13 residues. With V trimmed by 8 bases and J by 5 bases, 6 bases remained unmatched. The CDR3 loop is CASGDDRGETQYF. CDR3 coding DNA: TGTGCCAGCGGGGATGACAGGGGGGAGACCCAGTACTTC.

The CDR3 DNA is TGTGCCAGCAGCCGCCGGGGCTATGGCTACACCTTC. It yields the protein CASSRRGYGYTF. V is TRBV6-5 and J is TRBJ1-2; D is unclear. The CDR3 loop spans 12 amino acids. Germline CDR1 reads MNHEY; CDR2 reads SVGAGI. Trimming took off 6 bases at V and 4 bases at J, with 9 bases between the two ends.

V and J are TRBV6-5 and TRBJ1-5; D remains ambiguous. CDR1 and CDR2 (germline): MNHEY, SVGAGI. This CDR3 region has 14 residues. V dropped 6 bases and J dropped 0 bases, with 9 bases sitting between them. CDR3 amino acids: CASRADGSNQPQHF. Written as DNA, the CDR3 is TGTGCCAGCAGAGCGGACGGTAGCAATCAGCCCCAGCATTTT.

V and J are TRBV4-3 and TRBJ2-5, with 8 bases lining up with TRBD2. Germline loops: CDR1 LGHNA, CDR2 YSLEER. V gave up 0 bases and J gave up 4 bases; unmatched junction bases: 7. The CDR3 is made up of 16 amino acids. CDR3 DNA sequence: TGCGCCAGCAGCCAAGATACGGGGGGGGCGGGAGAGACCCAGTACTTC. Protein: CASSQDTGGAGETQYF.

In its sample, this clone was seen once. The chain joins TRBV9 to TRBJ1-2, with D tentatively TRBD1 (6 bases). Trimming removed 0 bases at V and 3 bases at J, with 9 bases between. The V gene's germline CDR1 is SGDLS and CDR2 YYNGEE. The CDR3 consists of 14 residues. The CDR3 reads CASSVASGDYGYTF. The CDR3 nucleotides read TGTGCCAGCAGCGTAGCTTCAGGGGACTATGGCTACACCTTC.

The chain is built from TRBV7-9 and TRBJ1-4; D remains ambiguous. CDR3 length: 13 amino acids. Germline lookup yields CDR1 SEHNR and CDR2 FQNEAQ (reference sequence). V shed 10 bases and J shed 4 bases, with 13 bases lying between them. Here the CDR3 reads CATSRGGNEKLFF. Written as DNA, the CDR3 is TGTGCCACCTCAAGAGGCGGTAATGAAAAACTGTTTTTT. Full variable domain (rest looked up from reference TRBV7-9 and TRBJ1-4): DTGVSQNPRHKITKRGQNVTFRCDPISEHNRLYWYRQTLGQGPEFLTYFQNEAQLEKSRLLSDRFSAERPKGSFSTLEIQRTEQGDSAMYLCATSRGGNEKLFFGSGTQLSVL.

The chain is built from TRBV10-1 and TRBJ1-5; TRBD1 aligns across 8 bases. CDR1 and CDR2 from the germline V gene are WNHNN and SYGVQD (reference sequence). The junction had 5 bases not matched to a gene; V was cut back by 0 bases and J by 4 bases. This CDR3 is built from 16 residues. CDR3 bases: TGCGCCAGCAGTGAGTCGCAGACAGGGGATAATCAGCCCCAGCATTTT. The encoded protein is CASSESQTGDNQPQHF.

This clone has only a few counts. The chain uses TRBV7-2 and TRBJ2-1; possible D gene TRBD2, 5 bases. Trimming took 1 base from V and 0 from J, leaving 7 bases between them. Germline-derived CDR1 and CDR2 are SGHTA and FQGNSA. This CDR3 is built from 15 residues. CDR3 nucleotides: TGTGCCAGCAGCTTAGTAGGGAGCTCCTACAATGAGCAGTTCTTC. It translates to CASSLVGSSYNEQFF. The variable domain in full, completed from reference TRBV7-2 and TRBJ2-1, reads GAGVSQSPSNKVTEKGKDVELRCDPISGHTALYWYRQSLGQGLEFLIYFQGNSAPDKSGLPSDRFSAERTGGSVSTLTIQRTQQEDSAVYLCASSLVGSSYNEQFFGPGTRLTVL.

CDR3 coding DNA: TGTGCCAGCAGCCGCGGGGGGACAGTAGTCTACGAGCAGTACTTC. Translating it yields CASSRGGTVVYEQYF. V gene TRBV5-8 combines with J gene TRBJ2-7; tentatively, D is TRBD2 (8 bases). The CDR3 is 15 residues long. Germline V lookup: CDR1 SGHTS, CDR2 YDEGEE. V was pared by 4 bases and J by 3 bases, with 17 bases between.

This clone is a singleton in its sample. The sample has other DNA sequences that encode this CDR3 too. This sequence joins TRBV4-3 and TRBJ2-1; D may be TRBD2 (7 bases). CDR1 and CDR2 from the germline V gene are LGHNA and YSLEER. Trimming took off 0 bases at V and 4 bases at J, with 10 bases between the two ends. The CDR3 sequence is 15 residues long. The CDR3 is CASSQDRGGYNEQFF. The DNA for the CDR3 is TGCGCCAGCAGCCAAGACAGGGGAGGGTACAATGAGCAGTTCTTC.

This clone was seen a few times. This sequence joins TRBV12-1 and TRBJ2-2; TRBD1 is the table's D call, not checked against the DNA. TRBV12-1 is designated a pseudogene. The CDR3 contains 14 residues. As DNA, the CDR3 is TGTGCCAGCAGAATAGGGGTTTTGGCCGGGGAGCTGTTTTTT. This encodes CASRIGVLAGELFF.

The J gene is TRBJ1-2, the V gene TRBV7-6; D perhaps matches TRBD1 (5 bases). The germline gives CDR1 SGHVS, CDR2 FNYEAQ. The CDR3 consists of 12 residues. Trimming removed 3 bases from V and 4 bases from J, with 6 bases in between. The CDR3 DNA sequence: TGTGCCAGCAGCTTCGACAGCTATGGCTACACCTTC. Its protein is CASSFDSYGYTF.

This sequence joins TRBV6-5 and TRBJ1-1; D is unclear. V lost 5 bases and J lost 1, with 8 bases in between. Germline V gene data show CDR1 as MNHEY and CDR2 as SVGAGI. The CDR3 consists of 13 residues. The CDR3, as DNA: TGTGCCAGCAGTAAACGAGGGAACACTGAAGCTTTCTTT. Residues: CASSKRGNTEAFF.

CDR3 coding DNA: TGTGCCAGCAGCCCCTCGCGGGACTATGGCTACACCTTC. Its protein product is CASSPSRDYGYTF. V gene TRBV14 combines with J gene TRBJ1-2; D remains ambiguous. CDR3 length: 13 amino acids. Germline V gene sequence: CDR1 SGHDN, CDR2 FVKESK. V was cut by 4 bases and J by 3 bases, with 9 bases left in between.

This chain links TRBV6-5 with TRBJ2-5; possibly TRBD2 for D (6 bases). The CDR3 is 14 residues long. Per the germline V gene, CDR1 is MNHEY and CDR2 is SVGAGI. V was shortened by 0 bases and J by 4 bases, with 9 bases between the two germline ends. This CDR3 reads CASSYSRGGETQYF. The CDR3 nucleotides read TGTGCCAGCAGTTACTCGCGGGGAGGAGAGACCCAGTACTTC.

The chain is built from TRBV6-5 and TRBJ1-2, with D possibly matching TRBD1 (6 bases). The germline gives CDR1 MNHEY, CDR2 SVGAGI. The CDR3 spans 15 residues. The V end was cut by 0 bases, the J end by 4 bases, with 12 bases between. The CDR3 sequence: CASSYSGGLSYGYTF. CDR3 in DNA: TGTGCCAGCAGTTACTCAGGGGGATTATCCTATGGCTACACCTTC.

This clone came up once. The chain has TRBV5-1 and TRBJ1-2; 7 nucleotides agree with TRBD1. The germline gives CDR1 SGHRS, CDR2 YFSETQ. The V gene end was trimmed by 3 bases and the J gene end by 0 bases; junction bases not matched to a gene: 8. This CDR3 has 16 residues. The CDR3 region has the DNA TGCGCCAGCAGCTACCGGGACAGACTAGCTAACTATGGCTACACCTTC. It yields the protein CASSYRDRLANYGYTF. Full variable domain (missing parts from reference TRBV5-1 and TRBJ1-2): KAGVTQTPRYLIKTRGQQVTLSCSPISGHRSVSWYQQTPGQGLQFLFEYFSETQRNKGNFPGRFSGRQFSNSRSEMNVSTLELGDSALYLCASSYRDRLANYGYTFGSGTRLTVV.

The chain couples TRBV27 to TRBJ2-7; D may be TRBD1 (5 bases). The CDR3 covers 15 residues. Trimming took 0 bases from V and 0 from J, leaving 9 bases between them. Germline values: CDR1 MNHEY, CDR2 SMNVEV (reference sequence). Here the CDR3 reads CASSLSDSRSYEQYF. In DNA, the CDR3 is TGTGCCAGCAGTTTATCCGACAGCCGCTCCTACGAGCAGTACTTC.

The CDR3 here is CASSQERSGTQPQHF. The CDR3 DNA sequence: TGCGCCAGCAGCCAAGAGAGATCGGGGACACAGCCCCAGCATTTT. The chain recombines TRBV4-3 with TRBJ1-5; D is possibly TRBD1 (6 bases). Germline CDR1 is LGHNA and CDR2 is YSLEER. This CDR3 spans 15 amino acids. V was clipped by 0 bases and J by 7 bases, with 13 bases between them.

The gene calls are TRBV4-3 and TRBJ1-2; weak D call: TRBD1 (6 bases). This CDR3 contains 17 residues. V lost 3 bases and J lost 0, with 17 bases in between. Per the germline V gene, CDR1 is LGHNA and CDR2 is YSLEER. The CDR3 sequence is CASSQAPETGANYGYTF. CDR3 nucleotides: TGCGCCAGCAGCCAGGCCCCCGAGACAGGAGCTAACTATGGCTACACCTTC.

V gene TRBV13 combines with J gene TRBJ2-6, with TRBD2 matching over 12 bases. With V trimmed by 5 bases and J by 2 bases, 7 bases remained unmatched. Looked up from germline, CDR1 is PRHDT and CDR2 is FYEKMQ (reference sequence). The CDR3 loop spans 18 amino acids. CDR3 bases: TGTGCCAGCAGCATTCTAGCGGGGGGGCCCACTGGGGCCAACGTCCTGACTTTC. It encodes CASSILAGGPTGANVLTF.

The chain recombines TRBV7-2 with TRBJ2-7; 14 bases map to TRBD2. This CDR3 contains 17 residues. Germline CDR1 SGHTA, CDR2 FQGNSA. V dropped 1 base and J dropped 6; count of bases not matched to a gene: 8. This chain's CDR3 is CASSLGLAGGTGGEQYF. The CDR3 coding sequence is TGTGCCAGCAGCTTAGGACTAGCGGGGGGGACAGGTGGCGAGCAGTACTTC.

The CDR3 nucleotides are TGTGCCAGCAGACGTGACAGGGGCCCTTCCTACGAGCAGTACTTC. Amino acids: CASRRDRGPSYEQYF. The chain couples TRBV6-5 to TRBJ2-7; the match to TRBD1 covers 8 bases. Per the germline V gene, CDR1 is MNHEY and CDR2 is SVGAGI. The V segment lost 6 bases and the J segment 1 base; nucleotides outside the gene matches: 8. The CDR3 extends over 15 amino acids.

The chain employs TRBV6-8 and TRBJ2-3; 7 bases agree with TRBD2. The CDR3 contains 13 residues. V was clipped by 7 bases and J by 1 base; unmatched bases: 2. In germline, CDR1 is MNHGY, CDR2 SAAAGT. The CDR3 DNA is TGTGCCAGCATGAGCGGGGGCACAGATACGCAGTATTTT. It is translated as CASMSGGTDTQYF.

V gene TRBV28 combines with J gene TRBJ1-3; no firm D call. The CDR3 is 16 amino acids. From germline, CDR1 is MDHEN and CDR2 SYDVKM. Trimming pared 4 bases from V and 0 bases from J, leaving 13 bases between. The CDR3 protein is CASSWQTSSSGNTIYF. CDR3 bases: TGTGCCAGCAGTTGGCAGACTTCGAGCTCTGGAAACACCATATATTTT.